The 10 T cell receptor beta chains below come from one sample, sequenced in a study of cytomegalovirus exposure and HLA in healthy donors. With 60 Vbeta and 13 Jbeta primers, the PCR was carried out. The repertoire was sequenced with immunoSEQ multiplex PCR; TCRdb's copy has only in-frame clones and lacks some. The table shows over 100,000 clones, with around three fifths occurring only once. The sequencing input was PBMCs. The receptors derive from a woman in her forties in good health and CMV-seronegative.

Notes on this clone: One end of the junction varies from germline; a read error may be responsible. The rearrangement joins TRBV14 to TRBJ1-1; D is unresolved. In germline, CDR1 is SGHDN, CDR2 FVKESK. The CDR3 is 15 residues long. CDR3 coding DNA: TGTGCCCGCAGCCAATTAGGAGCGGTGAACACTGAAGCTTTCTTT. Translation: CARSQLGAVNTEAFF.

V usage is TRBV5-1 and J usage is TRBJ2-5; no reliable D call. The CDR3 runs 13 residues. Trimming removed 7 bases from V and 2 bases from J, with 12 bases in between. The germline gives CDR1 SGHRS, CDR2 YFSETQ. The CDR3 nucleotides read TGCGCCAGCCTTTCGCCCAGTCAAGAGACCCAGTACTTC. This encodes CASLSPSQETQYF.

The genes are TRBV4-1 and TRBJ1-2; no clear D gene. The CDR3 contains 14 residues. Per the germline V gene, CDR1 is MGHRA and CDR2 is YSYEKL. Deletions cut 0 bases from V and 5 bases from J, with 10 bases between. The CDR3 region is CASSQDRWQYGYTF. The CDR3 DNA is TGCGCCAGCAGCCAAGATCGATGGCAGTATGGCTACACCTTC.

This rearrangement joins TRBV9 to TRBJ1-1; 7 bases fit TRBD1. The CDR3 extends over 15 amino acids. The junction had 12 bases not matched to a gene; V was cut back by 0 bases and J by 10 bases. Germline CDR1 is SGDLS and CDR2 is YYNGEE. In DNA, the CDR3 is TGTGCCAGCAGCGTAGGAGGGGGCGCACGGTATGGAGCTTTCTTT. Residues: CASSVGGGARYGAFF.

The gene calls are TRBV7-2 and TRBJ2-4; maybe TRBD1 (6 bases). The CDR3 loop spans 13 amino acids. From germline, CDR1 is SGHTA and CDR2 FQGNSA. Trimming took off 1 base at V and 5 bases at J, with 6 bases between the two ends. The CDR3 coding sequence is TGTGCCAGCAGCTTAGGGACAGAAAACATTCAGTACTTC. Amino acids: CASSLGTENIQYF.

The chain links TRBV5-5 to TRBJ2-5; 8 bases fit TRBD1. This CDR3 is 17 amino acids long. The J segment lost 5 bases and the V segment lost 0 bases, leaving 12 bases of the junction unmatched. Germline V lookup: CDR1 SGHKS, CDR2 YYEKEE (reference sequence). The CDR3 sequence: CASSLEGLRQGLETQYF. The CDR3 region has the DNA TGTGCCAGCAGCTTGGAAGGCTTGCGACAGGGGTTGGAGACCCAGTACTTC.

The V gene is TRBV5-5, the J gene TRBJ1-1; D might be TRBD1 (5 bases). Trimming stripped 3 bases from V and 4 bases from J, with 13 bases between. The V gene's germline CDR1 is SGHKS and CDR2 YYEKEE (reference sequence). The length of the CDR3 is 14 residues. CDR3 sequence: CASSSLGGTTEAFF. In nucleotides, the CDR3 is TGTGCCAGCAGCTCCCTCGGGGGGACCACTGAAGCTTTCTTT.

CDR3 bases: TGTGCCAGCAGCTTCCTCCTGAACACTGAAGCTTTCTTT. It codes for CASSFLLNTEAFF. The chain has TRBV5-8 and TRBJ1-1; no definite D call. Per the germline V gene, CDR1 is SGHTS and CDR2 is YDEGEE. The CDR3 contains 13 residues. The ends were cut back, 2 bases at V and 0 bases at J, with 5 bases in the middle.

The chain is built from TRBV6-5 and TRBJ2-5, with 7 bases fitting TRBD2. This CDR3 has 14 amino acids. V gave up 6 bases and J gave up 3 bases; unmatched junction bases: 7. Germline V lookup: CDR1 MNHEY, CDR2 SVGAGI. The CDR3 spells CASSPITSEETQYF. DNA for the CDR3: TGTGCCAGCAGCCCGATAACTAGCGAAGAGACCCAGTACTTC.

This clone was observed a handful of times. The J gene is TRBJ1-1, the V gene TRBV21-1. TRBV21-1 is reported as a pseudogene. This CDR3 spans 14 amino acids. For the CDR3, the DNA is TGTGCCAGCAGCAAAGCTCGAGGGAACACTGAAGCTTTCTTT. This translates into CASSKARGNTEAFF.